Reported below is one T cell receptor (beta chain). Germline V lookup: CDR1 SGHDT, CDR2 YYEEEE. The length of the CDR3 is 18 residues. Unmatched junction bases numbered 16, after V lost 2 bases and J lost 5 bases. The data derive from a study of blood T cell repertoires in COVID-19. Study-wide context: The cDNA or gDNA used as material had been derived from T cells, B-cell-depleted T cells, or PBMCs.

Study processing details: Nucleated cell number was recorded as an estimate derived from reference gene primer amplification. Clones were read by immunoSEQ multiplex PCR, and TCRdb kept only the in-frame ones, dropping some. The V and J calls and the clone size are those of that table, but D and trimming were determined from the DNA. The sample contains fewer than 400,000 clones, 85% of which appear only once. Sequencing used peripheral blood. The chain recombines TRBV5-6 with TRBJ1-1; 9 positions match TRBD1. This receptor was taken from a woman aged 18-29 years with acute or convalescent COVID-19. The CDR3 is CASSFYTLTGTGITEAFF. CDR3 nucleotides: TGTGCCAGCAGCTTCTATACCCTCACCGGGACAGGGATTACTGAAGCTTTCTTT.